Below, one T cell receptor beta chain is given with its context. Original methodology: The assay estimated nucleated cells by amplifying reference gene primers. The data were produced by immunoSEQ multiplex PCR, yet TCRdb's version contains in-frame clones alone and is incomplete. The V and J calls and clone size come from that table; D and trimming were worked out from the DNA. The sample yields about 210,000 clones, 80% to 90% seen once. The data were taken from a study of blood T cell repertoires in COVID-19. About the research overall: COVID-19 samples from acute and convalescent phases originated in the United States, Italy and Spain.

This CDR3 spans 16 amino acids. The germline V gene has CDR1 ENHRY and CDR2 SYGVKD. With 8 bases clipped from V and 9 bases from J, the junction kept 12 bases outside the gene matches. This receptor was obtained from a man aged 18 to 29 with acute COVID-19. This rearrangement joins TRBV10-3 to TRBJ2-1; 14 bases are shared with TRBD2. The sequenced material came from PBMCs or T cells enriched from blood (not recorded which). The CDR3: CAIALGGTSGSSEQFF. CDR3 nucleotide sequence: TGTGCCATCGCACTTGGAGGGACTAGCGGGAGCAGTGAGCAGTTCTTC.